Listed below are T cell receptor beta chains from one sample, sequenced in a study of CD8 T cells in ankylosing spondylitis. TCRdb independently ran MiXCR on the 5' RACE reads; one entry per CDR3 protein. The sample has around 770,000 distinct CDR3 sequences, roughly 19% seen once; the top ten hold about a fifth. The specimen sequenced was blood, either unsorted or a sorted T cell fraction (not recorded which). The receptors stem from a male donor with ankylosing spondylitis. Each CDR3 is given without its conserved first and last residue.

V gene: TRBV28
CDR3 protein: ASSYWRTEAF

V gene: TRBV2
CDR3 protein: ASSLYRAEAF

V gene: TRBV12-3/TRBV12-4
CDR3 protein: ASSPWTGNYEQF

V gene: TRBV5-1
CDR3 protein: ASSPPGSNEQF

V gene: TRBV12-3/TRBV12-4
CDR3 protein: ASSFNEGTFGETQY

V gene: TRBV10-3
CDR3 protein: AISDGRPVNQPQH

V gene: TRBV7-3
CDR3 protein: ASSPHGGSDTQY

V gene: TRBV7-9
CDR3 protein: ASSLAPSGGYEQY

V gene: TRBV10-3
CDR3 protein: AISESIGGGSEQY

V gene: TRBV7-2
CDR3 protein: ASSLGPGEIYEQY

V gene: TRBV27
CDR3 protein: ASSPLGDFESYEQY

V gene: TRBV29-1
CDR3 protein: SVEEGVAGSYNEQF

V gene: TRBV11-2
CDR3 protein: ASSNWDSNYGYT

V gene: TRBV29-1
CDR3 protein: SVRLAGAYEQY

V gene: TRBV29-1
CDR3 protein: SVREMGELF

V gene: TRBV15
CDR3 protein: ATSRPSDRDHEQY

V gene: TRBV29-1
CDR3 protein: SVEEDGYEQY

V gene: TRBV7-9
CDR3 protein: ASSISYYEQY

V gene: TRBV4-2
CDR3 protein: ASSGQNYYGYT

V gene: TRBV7-9
CDR3 protein: ASSPYADGDEQY

V gene: TRBV29-1
CDR3 protein: SVEGVSGADTQY

V gene: TRBV4-3
CDR3 protein: ASSQDGGQYNEQF

V gene: TRBV5-6
CDR3 protein: ASSFATGTYEQY

V gene: TRBV4-3
CDR3 protein: ASSVTATPYNEQF

V gene: TRBV11-2
CDR3 protein: ASSALGSGANVLT

V gene: TRBV7-9
CDR3 protein: ASSFWGQGVTEAF

V gene: TRBV25-1
CDR3 protein: ASSADSTLEQY

V gene: TRBV29-1
CDR3 protein: SVDGGNTDTQY

V gene: TRBV7-2
CDR3 protein: ASSLASVRQTQY